The clone carrying this T cell receptor beta chain appeared a single time. The authors' processing: Amplifying reference gene primers gave estimates of nucleated cell counts. The protocol was immunoSEQ multiplex PCR, while the TCRdb copy is restricted to in-frame clones and leaves out a portion. V and J calls and clone size are copied from that table; D and trimming were computed from the DNA. The sample has under 250,000 clones, approximately 84% seen once; the top ten hold 2.9%. Trimming took 6 bases from V and 6 from J, leaving 12 bases between them. This CDR3 contains 12 residues. Germline V gene sequence: CDR1 MDHEN, CDR2 SYDVKM. These data belong to a study of blood T cell repertoires in COVID-19. At the level of the study: Sites in the United States, Italy and Spain provided acute and convalescent COVID-19 samples. The analysed material was cDNA or gDNA that came from T cells, B-cell-depleted T cells, or PBMCs.

Input material: peripheral blood. The clonotype comes from a man over 45 who had recovered from COVID-19. The chain uses TRBV28 and TRBJ2-7, with D tentatively TRBD1 (6 bases). CDR3 sequence reads: CASSSTGIEQYF. For the CDR3, the DNA is TGTGCCAGCAGCTCCACAGGGATCGAGCAGTACTTC. Drawing the rest from reference TRBV28 and TRBJ2-7, the complete variable domain is DVKVTQSSRYLVKRTGEKVFLECVQDMDHENMFWYRQDPGLGLRLIYFSYDVKMKEKGDIPEGYSVSREKKERFSLILESASTNQTSMYLCASSSTGIEQYFGPGTRLTVT.